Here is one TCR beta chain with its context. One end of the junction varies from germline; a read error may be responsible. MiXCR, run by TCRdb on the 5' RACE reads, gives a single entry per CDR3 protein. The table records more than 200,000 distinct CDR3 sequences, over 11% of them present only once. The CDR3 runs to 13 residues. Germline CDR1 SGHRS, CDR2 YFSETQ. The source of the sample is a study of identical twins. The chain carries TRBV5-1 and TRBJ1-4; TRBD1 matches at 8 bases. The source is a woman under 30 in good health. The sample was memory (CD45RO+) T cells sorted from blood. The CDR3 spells CASSGDRNGKLFF. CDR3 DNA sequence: TGCGCCAGCAGCGGGGACAGGAATGGAAAACTGTTTTTT.